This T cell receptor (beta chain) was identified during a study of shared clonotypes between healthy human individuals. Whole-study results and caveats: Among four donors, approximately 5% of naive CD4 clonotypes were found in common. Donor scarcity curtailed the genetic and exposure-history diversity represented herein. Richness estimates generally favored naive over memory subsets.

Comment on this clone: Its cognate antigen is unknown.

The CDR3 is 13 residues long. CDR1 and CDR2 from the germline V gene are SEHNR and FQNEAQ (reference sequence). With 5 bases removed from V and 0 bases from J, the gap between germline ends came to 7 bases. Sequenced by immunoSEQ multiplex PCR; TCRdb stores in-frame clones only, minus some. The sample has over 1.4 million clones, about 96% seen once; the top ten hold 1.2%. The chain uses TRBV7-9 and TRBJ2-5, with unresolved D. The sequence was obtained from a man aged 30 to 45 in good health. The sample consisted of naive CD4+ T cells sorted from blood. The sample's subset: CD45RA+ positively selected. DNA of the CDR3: TGTGCCAGCAGCCGACGGGACCAAGAGACCCAGTACTTC. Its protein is CASSRRDQETQYF.